Each of the 23 T cell receptor beta chains below was sequenced from the same sample in a study of T cell repertoires in cytomegalovirus infection. Their target antigens are unknown. TCRdb reprocessed the reads with MiXCR, giving one entry per CDR3 protein. The profile covers a few hundred thousand distinct CDR3 sequences, with approximately 40% appearing a single time and around 48% taken by the ten largest. This sample comprised cultured PBMCs, obtained from culture after CMV antigen stimulation. The source of these receptors is a human donor in good health (CMV status not recorded). Some clones in this sample may be carry-over from other donors' samples.

In the case of this clonotype: An end of the junction does not agree with germline; a read error may underlie this. V is TRBV4-3 and J is TRBJ1-2; D is undetermined. Germline assignment: CDR1 LGHNA and CDR2 YSLEER. This CDR3 spans 17 amino acids. CDR3 coding DNA: TGCGCCAGCAGCCAAGATAGAGAGGTGGACCGAAACTATAGCTACACCTTC. Translation gives CASSQDREVDRNYSYTF.

The chain links TRBV7-2 to TRBJ2-1, with D perhaps matching TRBD1 or TRBD2 (5 bases each). Germline-derived CDR1 and CDR2 are SGHTA and FQGNSA. This CDR3 region has 13 residues. The V end was cut by 5 bases, the J end by 7 bases, with 12 bases between. CDR3 sequence (DNA): TGTGCCAGCAGCCTGAGGGGAGTGAATGAGCAGTTCTTC. It codes for CASSLRGVNEQFF.

This chain links TRBV20-1 with TRBJ2-7, with TRBD2 as a possible D gene (6 bases). There are 14 residues in the CDR3. CDR1 is DFQATT, CDR2 SNEGSKA, per germline (reference sequence). The V and J ends lost 7 bases and 0 bases respectively, with 16 bases between them. In DNA form, the CDR3 reads TGCAGTGGCAGAACGGAGGGGAGCTCCTACGAGCAGTACTTC. Amino acids: CSGRTEGSSYEQYF.

This clonotype has just a few counts. The chain joins TRBV4-2 to TRBJ1-5; D is uncertain. V lost 1 base and J 2 bases, leaving 15 bases between the germline ends. Germline-derived CDR1 and CDR2 are LGHNA and YNFKEQ. The CDR3 loop spans 17 amino acids. Here the CDR3 DNA reads TGTGCCAGCAGCCAAGGAAACGGGCAGGCGGGCAATCAGCCCCAGCATTTT. This encodes CASSQGNGQAGNQPQHF.

The chain joins TRBV20-1 to TRBJ2-2; D is unclear. The V end lost 2 bases, the J end lost 1 base, and 8 bases lay between the germline ends. This CDR3 has 14 residues. Germline values: CDR1 DFQATT, CDR2 SNEGSKA (reference sequence). CDR3 residues: CSARNSQNTGELFF. CDR3 nucleotides: TGCAGTGCTAGAAACAGTCAGAACACCGGGGAGCTGTTTTTT.

V and J are TRBV2 and TRBJ2-7; 9 bases match TRBD1. The V gene end was trimmed by 4 bases and the J gene end by 4 bases; junction bases not matched to a gene: 2. Germline CDR1 and CDR2: SNHLY and FYNNEI. CDR3 length: 13 amino acids. The CDR3, as DNA: TGTGCCAGCAGTGTGACAGGGGGGTACGAGCAGTACTTC. Amino acid sequence: CASSVTGGYEQYF.

This clonotype was recorded a few times. The chain combines TRBV6-5 with TRBJ2-2; the match to TRBD1 covers 12 bases. This CDR3 has 16 amino acids. The V segment lost 11 bases and the J segment 3 bases; nucleotides outside the gene matches: 10. CDR1 is MNHEY and CDR2 is SVGAGI in the germline V gene. The CDR3 here is CAASRGTGGDTGELFF. CDR3 nucleotide sequence: TGTGCCGCTTCACGGGGGACAGGGGGCGACACCGGGGAGCTGTTTTTT.

CDR3 in DNA: TGCGCCAGCATGGTAGCACAACGCACAGATACGCAGTATTTT. Its translation is CASMVAQRTDTQYF. The rearrangement uses TRBV23-1 and TRBJ2-3; D is ambiguous. TRBV23-1 is assigned to the ORF class and has an uncertain function. V lost 7 bases and J 1 base, leaving 12 bases between the germline ends. The CDR3 totals 14 residues.

This clonotype was seen at least ten times. The chain joins TRBV7-2 to TRBJ2-1; 8 bases agree with TRBD2. V was clipped by 5 bases and J by 6 bases; unmatched bases: 9. The CDR3 spans 15 residues. Looked up from germline, CDR1 is SGHTA and CDR2 is FQGNSA. As DNA, the CDR3 is TGTGCCAGCAGCCCCCTCGGACTAGCAAGCAATGAGCAGTTCTTC. It codes for CASSPLGLASNEQFF. Full variable domain (missing parts from reference TRBV7-2 and TRBJ2-1): GAGVSQSPSNKVTEKGKDVELRCDPISGHTALYWYRQSLGQGLEFLIYFQGNSAPDKSGLPSDRFSAERTGGSVSTLTIQRTQQEDSAVYLCASSPLGLASNEQFFGPGTRLTVL.

The chain employs TRBV12-3 or TRBV12-4 and TRBJ2-7, with D unresolved. V shed 3 bases and J shed 5 bases, with 17 bases lying between them. The CDR3 loop spans 15 amino acids. In nucleotides, the CDR3 is TGTGCCAGCAGTTTCCTACCTTCCACGATGGACGAGCAGTACTTC. This codes for CASSFLPSTMDEQYF.

The chain carries TRBV7-2 and TRBJ1-2; 8 positions match TRBD1. Germline CDR1 and CDR2: SGHTA and FQGNSA. V gave up 7 bases and J gave up 4 bases; unmatched junction bases: 8. The CDR3 is 14 amino acids. The CDR3 is CASNDRGVGYGYTF. CDR3 nucleotides: TGTGCCAGCAACGACAGGGGAGTTGGCTATGGCTACACCTTC.

The V and J genes are TRBV6-1 and TRBJ1-3; no reliable D call. Germline V lookup: CDR1 MNHNS, CDR2 SASEGT. V was cut by 7 bases and J by 4 bases, with 14 bases left in between. This CDR3 region has 14 residues. The CDR3 spells CASMVGPGGNTIYF. The CDR3 DNA sequence: TGTGCCAGCATGGTCGGTCCTGGGGGAAACACCATATATTTT.

The V gene is TRBV10-2, the J gene TRBJ2-7; D is perhaps TRBD1 (6 bases). Trimming left V 3 bases short and J 7 bases short, with 16 bases between. The CDR3 covers 14 residues. Germline CDR1 reads WSHSY; CDR2 reads SAAADI. DNA of the CDR3: TGCGCCAGCAGTGACGGACTGGCGAGGGGGGAGCAGTACTTC. Protein product: CASSDGLARGEQYF.

This clonotype has more than one count but fewer than ten. For the CDR3, the DNA is TGTGCCAGCAGCTTACCCTCCTCGTATGAGCAGTTCTTC. Translating gives CASSLPSSYEQFF. J is TRBJ2-1 and V is TRBV7-2, with D hard to call. The germline V and J ends were trimmed by 2 bases and 8 bases, with 10 bases remaining between them. This CDR3 region has 13 residues. The germline gives CDR1 SGHTA, CDR2 FQGNSA.

V and J are TRBV7-9 and TRBJ1-2; D is undetermined. Per the germline V gene, CDR1 is SEHNR and CDR2 is FQNEAQ (reference sequence). V lost 2 bases and J 2 bases, leaving 18 bases between the germline ends. This CDR3 spans 17 amino acids. The CDR3 nucleotides are TGTGCCAGCAGCTTAATAGTGTACGGGAGGGTAAACTATGGCTACACCTTC. This sequence encodes CASSLIVYGRVNYGYTF.

V and J are TRBV12-5 and TRBJ1-2, with TRBD1 matching 8 bases. CDR1 LGHNT and CDR2 FRNRAP come from the germline V gene. V was clipped by 1 base and J by 8 bases; unmatched bases: 9. This CDR3 has 15 residues. The CDR3 protein is CASGLASTGVVGYTF. The DNA for the CDR3 is TGTGCTAGTGGTTTGGCCTCGACAGGGGTGGTCGGCTACACCTTC.

The genes are TRBV5-6 and TRBJ2-5, with D perhaps matching TRBD2 (5 bases). With 1 base removed from V and 5 bases from J, the gap between germline ends came to 9 bases. The CDR3 covers 13 residues. CDR1 is SGHDT and CDR2 is YYEEEE in the germline V gene. The CDR3 protein is CASSLQAAETQYF. For the CDR3, the DNA is TGTGCCAGCAGCTTGCAAGCGGCGGAGACCCAGTACTTC.

The chain couples TRBV5-1 to TRBJ2-3, with TRBD2 identical over 12 bases. V dropped 3 bases and J dropped 2; count of bases not matched to a gene: 7. Germline values: CDR1 SGHRS, CDR2 YFSETQ. The CDR3 consists of 17 residues. For the CDR3, the DNA is TGCGCCAGCAGCTGGGGACTAGCGGGCGACCTCACAGATACGCAGTATTTT. Protein: CASSWGLAGDLTDTQYF.

This clonotype appeared many times. The V and J genes are TRBV7-2 and TRBJ2-3, with D possibly called TRBD1 or TRBD2 (5 bases each). The CDR3 loop spans 13 amino acids. The ends were cut back, 4 bases at V and 0 bases at J, with 5 bases in the middle. Looked up from germline, CDR1 is SGHTA and CDR2 is FQGNSA. In DNA form, the CDR3 reads TGTGCCAGCAGCTGGGGGAGCACAGATACGCAGTATTTT. It codes for CASSWGSTDTQYF.

The rearrangement links TRBV11-2 to TRBJ1-2; 7 bases line up with TRBD1. CDR1 SGHAT and CDR2 FQNNGV come from the germline V gene. Trimming cost V 5 bases and J 4 bases; bases outside gene matches: 13. The CDR3 covers 16 residues. CDR3 nucleotides: TGTGCCAGCAGCCCGCTACGGGACAGAGACCCCTATGGCTACACCTTC. Protein: CASSPLRDRDPYGYTF.

This chain uses TRBV7-2 with TRBJ2-5; tentative D call: TRBD2 (5 bases). With 0 bases removed from V and 4 bases from J, the gap between germline ends came to 15 bases. The CDR3 has 16 amino acids. Looked up from germline, CDR1 is SGHTA and CDR2 is FQGNSA. CDR3 coding DNA: TGTGCCAGCAGCTTAGCTCTGTTGGCTAGCCGAGAGACCCAGTACTTC. It encodes CASSLALLASRETQYF.

This clonotype has a count of ten or more. This rearrangement joins TRBV7-2 to TRBJ2-3, with 14 nucleotides matching TRBD2. CDR1 SGHTA and CDR2 FQGNSA come from the germline V gene. Unmatched junction bases numbered 2, after V lost 2 bases and J lost 1 base. The CDR3 length is 17 residues. CDR3 protein: CASSLRGLAGGTDTQYF. CDR3 bases: TGTGCCAGCAGCTTACGGGGACTAGCGGGAGGCACAGATACGCAGTATTTT.

This chain connects TRBV6-2 or TRBV6-3 to TRBJ2-2; TRBD2 matches at 8 bases. Per the germline V gene, CDR1 is MNHEY and CDR2 is SVGEGT. The J segment lost 5 bases and the V segment lost 8 bases, leaving 10 bases of the junction unmatched. The CDR3 is made up of 15 amino acids. The CDR3 region is CASRVGGRRTGELFF. DNA of the CDR3: TGTGCCAGCCGCGTGGGCGGGAGGCGAACCGGGGAGCTGTTTTTT.